The table lists the clone carrying this T cell receptor beta chain with a few counts. Its antigen is not known. Germline V gene sequence: CDR1 KGHDR, CDR2 SFDVKD. Deletions cut 7 bases from V and 10 bases from J, with 18 bases between. The CDR3 spans 13 residues. Stated treatment: roughly 10-day PBMC culture with coronavirus spike peptide pools or control peptides (ViraFEST assay). This sample was taken from a study of vaccination and CD4 T cells after COVID-19. In the study overall: The convalescents comprised six males and four females, two of them Hispanic.

Cultured CD4+ T-cell DNA underwent Oncomine TCR Beta short-read sequencing. TCRdb itself ran the PCR reads through MiXCR, one entry per CDR3 protein. The sample has 15,000 or so distinct CDR3 sequences; roughly 75% are singletons. The receptor was derived from a human donor who had recovered from COVID-19. Sequenced: CD4+ T cells from blood, cultured in vitro. J is TRBJ1-1 and V is TRBV24-1; D may be TRBD1 (6 bases). CDR3 nucleotide sequence: TGTGCCACCAGCGGAGGGGGGAGAAGCCGAGCTTTCTTT. Its protein is CATSGGGRSRAFF.